This T cell receptor (beta chain) was retrieved from a study of blood T cells in healthy people across ages. Study conclusions and caveats: Observed TCR beta diversity per million T cells went down as age went up. This fall followed a roughly linear course with age. The study lacked donor CMV status, which possibly confounded expanded clonotype changes.

They isolated at least 6 million PBMCs from each sample. This clonotype came up a few times. What it recognizes is unknown. Between the trimmed V and J ends, which lost 5 bases and 6 bases, there was a span of 17 bases. CDR1 is LNHNV, CDR2 YYDKDF, per germline (reference sequence). The CDR3 is made up of 14 amino acids. Alongside a J-beta primer mix, a sample-barcoded 5' primer served in a second PCR lasting about 7 to 12 cycles. Unique molecular identifiers of 12 random nucleotides labeled each cDNA. TCRdb redid the calling of the 5' RACE reads with MiXCR, one entry per CDR3 protein. The data hold approximately 830,000 distinct CDR3 sequences, with 62% observed a single time.

V gene TRBV15 combines with J gene TRBJ2-7; D not certain. Sequencing was carried out using blood. The sequence came from a man aged 25 to 40 in good health. This chain's CDR3 is CATSRGRAIGEQYF. CDR3 in DNA: TGTGCCACCAGCCGAGGACGAGCGATTGGCGAGCAGTACTTC.